The clone carrying this TCR beta chain has a count of ten or more. This specimen comes from a study of T-cell memory formation after mild COVID-19. Via MiXCR, TCRdb re-called the 5' RACE reads, giving one row per CDR3 protein. The data show more than 300,000 distinct CDR3 sequences, around 13% seen once. Sequencing was done on a sample of PBMCs or a T cell subset sorted from them (not recorded which). The TCR sequence derives from a young man who had mild COVID-19 (a few samples of this study predate the infection). Cell type and time point are not known.

CDR3: CSARDRTIPLANYGYTF. The CDR3 nucleotides are TGCAGTGCTAGAGATCGGACCATACCCCTTGCTAACTATGGCTACACCTTC. This chain uses TRBV20-1 with TRBJ1-2, with D unclear. The CDR3 contains 17 residues. V was cut by 0 bases and J by 0 bases, with 17 bases left in between. In germline, CDR1 is DFQATT, CDR2 SNEGSKA (reference sequence).